Sequencing of this T cell receptor beta chain was carried out in a study of T cell changes during pregnancy in multiple sclerosis. J lost 0 bases, V lost 4 bases, and 4 bases had no gene match. Looked up from germline, CDR1 is SGHNT and CDR2 is YYREEE (reference sequence). The CDR3 contains 15 residues. This clone came up once. Sequencing was performed with immunoSEQ multiplex PCR; in TCRdb, only in-frame clones are kept and a portion is missing. The profile covers about 70,000 clones, with about 94% appearing a single time and about 0.61% taken by the ten largest. V gene TRBV5-4 combines with J gene TRBJ2-3; 8 positions match TRBD2. This specimen was peripheral blood, taken in the third trimester of pregnancy. This clonotype was sampled from a female donor with multiple sclerosis, enrolled in a pregnancy study. DNA of the CDR3: TGTGCCAGCAGCCGGGGGGGGTCTAGCACAGATACGCAGTATTTT. The encoded protein is CASSRGGSSTDTQYF.